Following are 10 T cell receptor beta chains from one sample sequenced in a study of blood T cell repertoires in COVID-19. Some clones are missing from TCRdb's copy, which holds only in-frame ones; the method was immunoSEQ multiplex PCR. This repertoire shows approximately 76,000 clones, about 88% found once; its top ten account for over 35%. The sequenced sample was peripheral blood. All receptors derive from a human donor in a cohort sampled during active COVID-19.

This chain uses TRBV2 with TRBJ2-7; 9 bases map to TRBD2. With 7 bases clipped from V and 3 bases from J, the junction kept 10 bases outside the gene matches. CDR1 SNHLY and CDR2 FYNNEI come from the germline V gene. This CDR3 is 15 amino acids long. The CDR3: CASTFGLAGNYEQYF. The CDR3 DNA is TGTGCCAGCACCTTCGGGCTAGCGGGAAACTACGAGCAGTACTTC.

This chain connects TRBV6-6 to TRBJ2-5; TRBD1 matches 7 bases. The CDR3 runs 15 residues. Germline lookup yields CDR1 MNHNY and CDR2 SVGAGI (reference sequence). V lost 7 bases and J lost 4; bases outside the gene matches: 12. The CDR3 bases are TGTGCCAGCACCTCCCCGGCTTCAGGGGGAGAGACCCAGTACTTC. Residues: CASTSPASGGETQYF.

The CDR3 nucleotides read TGTGTTATTAAGGACAGGCAGGATTCCGAGCAGTACTTC. It encodes CVIKDRQDSEQYF. V usage is TRBV6-5 and J usage is TRBJ2-7, with 7 positions matching TRBD1. Germline values: CDR1 MNHEY, CDR2 SVGAGI. The CDR3 consists of 13 residues.

The chain links TRBV28 to TRBJ1-6; no reliable D call. The CDR3 totals 15 residues. V lost 4 bases to trimming and J lost 5 bases, with 12 bases between them. The germline V gene encodes CDR1 MDHEN and CDR2 SYDVKM. The CDR3 coding sequence is TGTGCCAGCAGTTCCGGTGGGCCCCATAATTCACCCCTCCACTTT. Translation gives CASSSGGPHNSPLHF.

V usage is TRBV7-9 and J usage is TRBJ1-3; no reliable D call. CDR1 is SEHNR and CDR2 is FQNEAQ in the germline V gene (reference sequence). The CDR3 extends over 13 amino acids. V was cut by 5 bases and J by 0 bases, with 5 bases left in between. The CDR3 here is CASSPDSGNTIYF. In DNA form, the CDR3 reads TGTGCCAGCAGCCCAGACTCTGGAAACACCATATATTTT.

The chain links TRBV10-2 to TRBJ2-7; D is uncertain. The CDR3 runs to 15 residues. Germline CDR1 and CDR2: WSHSY and SAAADI. V was trimmed by 2 bases and J by 0 bases, leaving 11 bases between them. CDR3 nucleotide sequence: TGCGCCAGCAGTGAGGCGCTCAGGCGCTCCTACGAGCAGTACTTC. It codes for CASSEALRRSYEQYF.

This sequence joins TRBV6-6 and TRBJ2-5, with D perhaps TRBD1 (5 bases). CDR3 length equals 13 residues. Germline loops: CDR1 MNHNY, CDR2 SVGAGI (reference sequence). With 7 bases removed from V and 11 bases from J, the gap between germline ends came to 20 bases. CDR3 sequence reads: CASILQAEGPQYF. The CDR3 DNA sequence: TGTGCCAGCATTCTACAGGCCGAAGGACCTCAGTACTTC.

The V and J genes are TRBV28 and TRBJ1-2, with D uncertain. The V gene's germline CDR1 is MDHEN and CDR2 SYDVKM. The CDR3 consists of 12 residues. V gave up 5 bases and J gave up 7 bases, with 11 bases separating them. The DNA for the CDR3 is TGTGCCAGCAGTATCGGAGGGCTTGGCTACACCTTC. The encoded protein is CASSIGGLGYTF.

The chain carries TRBV12-3 or TRBV12-4 and TRBJ1-5; D not certain. V shed 6 bases and J shed 4 bases, with 7 bases lying between them. This CDR3 has 12 residues. The DNA of the CDR3 is TGTGCCAGCAGCACTAATAATCAGCCCCAGCATTTT. Translating gives CASSTNNQPQHF.

This sequence joins TRBV4-3 and TRBJ2-1; 13 positions agree with TRBD2. This CDR3 has 18 amino acids. From germline, CDR1 is LGHNA and CDR2 YSLEER. The V segment lost 0 bases and the J segment 9 bases; nucleotides outside the gene matches: 11. This CDR3 is CASSQDLGLAGDPTEQFF. In nucleotides, the CDR3 is TGCGCCAGCAGCCAAGATCTAGGACTAGCGGGAGACCCTACTGAGCAGTTCTTC.